The clone carrying this T cell receptor (beta chain) was recorded many times. Total RNA (approximately 450 ng) served as template for TCR beta cDNA synthesis primed by a constant-region primer. Amplification in three nested multiplex PCR rounds with slightly modified ARM-PCR gave rise to TCR beta libraries. TCRdb re-analysed the multiplex PCR reads in MiXCR, keeping a single row per CDR3 protein. Of over 250,000 distinct CDR3 sequences listed, roughly 60% are singletons. The sample comes from a study of tumor-infiltrating lymphocytes in primary liver carcinoma. Across the study: These patients were men and women whose ages were 30 to 69 years.

Blood RNA was derived from unsorted whole blood, and germline DNA was extracted too. The receptor comes from a woman aged 25 to 39 with primary liver carcinoma and hepatitis B virus infection. The sequencing sample was made of peripheral blood.

The CDR3 protein is CASSEWAHEGVSNQPQHF. The CDR3 DNA reads TGTGCCAGCAGTGAATGGGCCCACGAGGGGGTCAGCAATCAGCCCCAGCATTTT. The J gene is TRBJ1-5, the V gene TRBV6-1, with D tentatively TRBD1 (6 bases). CDR1 and CDR2 (germline): MNHNS, SASEGT. The CDR3 sequence is 18 residues long. Trimming left V 2 bases short and J 1 base short, with 18 bases between.